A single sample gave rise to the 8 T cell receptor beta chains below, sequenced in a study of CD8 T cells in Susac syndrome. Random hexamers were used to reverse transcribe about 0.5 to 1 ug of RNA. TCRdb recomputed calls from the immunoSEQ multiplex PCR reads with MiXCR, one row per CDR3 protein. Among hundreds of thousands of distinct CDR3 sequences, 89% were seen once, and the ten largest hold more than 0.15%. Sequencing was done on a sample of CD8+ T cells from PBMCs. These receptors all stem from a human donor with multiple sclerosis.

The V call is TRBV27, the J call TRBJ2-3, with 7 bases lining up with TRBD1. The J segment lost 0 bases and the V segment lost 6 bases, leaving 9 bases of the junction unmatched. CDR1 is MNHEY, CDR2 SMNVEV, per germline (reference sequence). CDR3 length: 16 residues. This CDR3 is CASRKEGAMSTDTQYF. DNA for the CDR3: TGTGCCAGCAGGAAAGAGGGGGCGATGAGCACAGATACGCAGTATTTT.

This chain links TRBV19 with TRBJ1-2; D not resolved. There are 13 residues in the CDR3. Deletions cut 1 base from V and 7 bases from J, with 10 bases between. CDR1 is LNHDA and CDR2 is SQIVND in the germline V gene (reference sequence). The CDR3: CASSIGRPGGYTF. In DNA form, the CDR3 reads TGTGCCAGTAGTATAGGACGTCCGGGTGGCTACACCTTC.

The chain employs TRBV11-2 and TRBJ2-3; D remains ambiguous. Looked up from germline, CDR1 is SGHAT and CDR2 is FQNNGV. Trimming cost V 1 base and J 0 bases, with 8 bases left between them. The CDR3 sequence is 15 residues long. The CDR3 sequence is CASSLVVSSTDTQYF. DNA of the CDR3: TGTGCCAGCAGCTTAGTAGTGTCTAGCACAGATACGCAGTATTTT.

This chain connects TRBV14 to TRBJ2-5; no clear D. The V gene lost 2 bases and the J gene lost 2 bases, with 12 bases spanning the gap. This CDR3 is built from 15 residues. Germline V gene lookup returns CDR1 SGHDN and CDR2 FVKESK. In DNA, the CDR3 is TGTGCCAGCAGCCAATCGGCGGCGATACAAGAGACCCAGTACTTC. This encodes CASSQSAAIQETQYF.

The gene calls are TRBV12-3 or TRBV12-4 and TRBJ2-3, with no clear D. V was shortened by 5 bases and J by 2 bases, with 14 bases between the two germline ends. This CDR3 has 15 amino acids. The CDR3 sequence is CASSPGDLFTDTQYF. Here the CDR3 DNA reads TGTGCCAGCAGTCCCGGTGACTTATTCACAGATACGCAGTATTTT.

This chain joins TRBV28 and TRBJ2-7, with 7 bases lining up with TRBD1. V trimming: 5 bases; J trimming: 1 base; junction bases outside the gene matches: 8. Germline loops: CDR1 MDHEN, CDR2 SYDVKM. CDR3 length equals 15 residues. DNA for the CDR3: TGTGCCAGCAGTAACCACAGGGGTGGGTCCTACGAGCAGTACTTC. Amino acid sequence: CASSNHRGGSYEQYF.

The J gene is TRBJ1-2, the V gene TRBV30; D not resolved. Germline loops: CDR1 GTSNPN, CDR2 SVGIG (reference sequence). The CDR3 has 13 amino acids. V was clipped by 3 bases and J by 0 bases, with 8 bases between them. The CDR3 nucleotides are TGTGCCTGGAGGGGCGGGACTAACTATGGCTACACCTTC. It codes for CAWRGGTNYGYTF.

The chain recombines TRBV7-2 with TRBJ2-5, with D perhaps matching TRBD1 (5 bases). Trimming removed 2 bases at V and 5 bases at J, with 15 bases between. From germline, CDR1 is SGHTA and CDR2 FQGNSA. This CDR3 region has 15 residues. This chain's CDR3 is CASSLWGTVGETQYF. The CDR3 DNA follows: TGTGCCAGCAGCTTATGGGGCACCGTCGGGGAGACCCAGTACTTC.